The rows below give T cell receptor beta chains drawn from one sample of a study of cytomegalovirus exposure and HLA in healthy donors. Assay: immunoSEQ multiplex PCR; the TCRdb copy retains only in-frame clones and omits some. Its table lists 150,000 to 200,000 clones. Specimen: PBMCs. The receptors come from a man aged 25-40 years in good health and CMV-seronegative. CDR3s include the opening cysteine and the closing phenylalanine or tryptophan. D genes are given only for firm matches.

D gene: -; J gene: TRBJ2-7; V gene: TRBV5-4; CDR3 protein: CASSRWTNEQYF; CDR3 DNA: TGTGCCAGCAGCCGGTGGACAAACGAGCAGTACTTC
D gene: TRBD2; J gene: TRBJ2-7; V gene: TRBV6-4; CDR3 protein: CASSDSSWTSGIRPAYEQYF; CDR3 DNA: TGTGCCAGCAGTGACTCGAGCTGGACTAGCGGGATCAGGCCCGCCTACGAGCAGTACTTC
D gene: -; J gene: TRBJ1-2; V gene: TRBV7-9; CDR3 protein: CASSPTPQDANYGYTF; CDR3 DNA: TGTGCCAGCAGCCCCACCCCACAGGACGCTAACTATGGCTACACCTTC
D gene: -; J gene: TRBJ2-1; V gene: TRBV10-3; CDR3 protein: CAISDQVDEQFF; CDR3 DNA: TGTGCCATCAGTGACCAGGTTGATGAGCAGTTCTTC
D gene: TRBD1; J gene: TRBJ1-1; V gene: TRBV4-1; CDR3 protein: CASSQAQGTYENTEAFF; CDR3 DNA: TGCGCCAGCAGCCAAGCACAGGGGACATATGAGAACACTGAAGCTTTCTTT
D gene: -; J gene: TRBJ1-3; V gene: TRBV5-6; CDR3 protein: CASSWQGVGSSGNTIYF; CDR3 DNA: TGTGCCAGCAGCTGGCAGGGTGTCGGCAGCTCTGGAAACACCATATATTTT
D gene: TRBD2; J gene: TRBJ2-3; V gene: TRBV11-3; CDR3 protein: CASSTSGATDTQYF; CDR3 DNA: TGTGCCAGCAGCACTAGCGGGGCCACAGATACGCAGTATTTT
D gene: -; J gene: TRBJ2-6; V gene: TRBV25-1; CDR3 protein: CASSGQGFLSGANVLTF; CDR3 DNA: TGTGCCAGCAGTGGTCAGGGGTTTCTGTCTGGGGCCAACGTCCTGACTTTC
D gene: -; J gene: TRBJ2-6; V gene: TRBV9; CDR3 protein: CASRSAGANVLTF; CDR3 DNA: TGTGCCAGCAGGAGTGCTGGGGCCAACGTCCTGACTTTC
D gene: -; J gene: TRBJ2-5; V gene: TRBV7-8; CDR3 protein: CASSRRGEGQETQYF; CDR3 DNA: TGTGCCAGCAGCCGGCGAGGAGAAGGCCAAGAGACCCAGTACTTC
D gene: TRBD1; J gene: TRBJ1-2; V gene: TRBV30; CDR3 protein: CAWSVQGAGGYTF; CDR3 DNA: TGTGCCTGGAGTGTACAGGGGGCGGGAGGCTACACCTTC
D gene: TRBD2; J gene: TRBJ2-2; V gene: TRBV5-1; CDR3 protein: CASSLPGLAGGFGGELFF; CDR3 DNA: TGCGCCAGCAGTCTCCCGGGACTAGCGGGAGGGTTCGGCGGGGAGCTGTTTTTT
D gene: -; J gene: TRBJ2-1; V gene: TRBV2; CDR3 protein: CARSNNEQFF; CDR3 DNA: TGTGCCCGGTCTAACAATGAGCAGTTCTTC
D gene: -; J gene: TRBJ2-2; V gene: TRBV19; CDR3 protein: CASALDTNTGELFF; CDR3 DNA: TGTGCCAGTGCCCTGGACACCAACACCGGGGAGCTGTTTTTT
D gene: TRBD1; J gene: TRBJ2-7; V gene: TRBV18; CDR3 protein: CASSPSDRGSYEQYF; CDR3 DNA: TGTGCCAGCTCACCCTCAGACAGGGGCTCCTACGAGCAGTACTTC
D gene: TRBD1; J gene: TRBJ2-6; V gene: TRBV27; CDR3 protein: CASSWGTGDALFSSGANVLTF; CDR3 DNA: TGTGCCAGCAGTTGGGGGACAGGGGATGCCTTGTTTAGTTCTGGGGCCAACGTCCTGACTTTC
D gene: -; J gene: TRBJ1-2; V gene: TRBV4-2; CDR3 protein: CASSQDRGGARSGYTF; CDR3 DNA: TGTGCCAGCAGCCAAGACAGAGGGGGGGCACGGTCTGGCTACACCTTC
D gene: -; J gene: TRBJ2-7; V gene: TRBV5-1; CDR3 protein: CASSLGGYEQYF; CDR3 DNA: TGCGCCAGCAGCTTGGGCGGCTACGAGCAGTACTTC
D gene: TRBD1; J gene: TRBJ1-2; V gene: TRBV4-1; CDR3 protein: CASSPVFDRDREGKYYGYTF; CDR3 DNA: TGCGCCAGCAGCCCGGTATTTGACCGGGACAGGGAGGGAAAGTACTATGGCTACACCTTC
D gene: -; J gene: TRBJ2-1; V gene: TRBV19; CDR3 protein: CASSPPRDTTYNEQFF; CDR3 DNA: TGTGCCAGTAGTCCGCCCCGGGACACCACTTACAATGAGCAGTTCTTC
D gene: TRBD2; J gene: TRBJ2-2; V gene: TRBV30; CDR3 protein: CAWRGLAGTGELFF; CDR3 DNA: TGTGCCTGGAGAGGCCTAGCGGGCACCGGGGAGCTGTTTTTT
D gene: -; J gene: TRBJ2-3; V gene: TRBV4-1; CDR3 protein: CASSSRRGPDTQYF; CDR3 DNA: TGCGCCAGCAGCTCCCGGAGGGGACCAGATACGCAGTATTTT
D gene: -; J gene: TRBJ2-1; V gene: TRBV27; CDR3 protein: CASSQGVIYNEQFF; CDR3 DNA: TGTGCCAGCAGCCAAGGAGTCATCTACAATGAGCAGTTCTTC
D gene: TRBD2; J gene: TRBJ2-1; V gene: TRBV19; CDR3 protein: CASTVGLAGGTDEQFF; CDR3 DNA: TGTGCCAGTACCGTCGGGCTAGCGGGGGGAACGGATGAGCAGTTCTTC
D gene: TRBD2; J gene: TRBJ2-6; V gene: TRBV9; CDR3 protein: CASSVAGTSSGANVLTF; CDR3 DNA: TGTGCCAGCAGCGTAGCAGGGACTAGCTCTGGGGCCAACGTCCTGACTTTC
D gene: TRBD2; J gene: TRBJ2-7; V gene: TRBV6-1; CDR3 protein: CASRKASGRDYEQYF; CDR3 DNA: TGTGCCAGCAGGAAAGCTAGCGGGAGGGACTACGAGCAGTACTTC
D gene: -; J gene: TRBJ2-6; V gene: TRBV28; CDR3 protein: CASSRGASGANVLTF; CDR3 DNA: TGTGCCAGCAGCAGAGGTGCGTCTGGGGCCAACGTCCTGACTTTC
D gene: -; J gene: TRBJ2-5; V gene: TRBV7-9; CDR3 protein: CASSLAGGGEAQYF; CDR3 DNA: TGTGCCAGCAGCTTAGCCGGAGGTGGAGAGGCCCAGTACTTC
D gene: -; J gene: TRBJ2-3; V gene: TRBV7-6; CDR3 protein: CASSQMGGGADTQYF; CDR3 DNA: TGTGCCAGCAGTCAAATGGGGGGTGGGGCAGATACGCAGTATTTT
D gene: TRBD2; J gene: TRBJ2-3; V gene: TRBV5-6; CDR3 protein: CASSLPLAGDVDTQYF; CDR3 DNA: TGTGCCAGCAGTTTGCCCTTAGCGGGGGACGTAGATACGCAGTATTTT
D gene: TRBD1; J gene: TRBJ2-7; V gene: TRBV11-1; CDR3 protein: CASSERDSFYEQYF; CDR3 DNA: TGTGCCAGCAGCGAAAGGGACAGCTTCTACGAGCAGTACTTC
D gene: TRBD2; J gene: TRBJ2-7; V gene: TRBV28; CDR3 protein: CASNGRGGRAIYEQYF; CDR3 DNA: TGTGCCAGCAATGGGCGGGGCGGGAGGGCCATCTACGAGCAGTACTTC
D gene: TRBD1; J gene: TRBJ2-7; V gene: TRBV6-6; CDR3 protein: CASSWDRGSYEQYF; CDR3 DNA: TGTGCCAGCAGTTGGGACAGGGGGTCCTACGAGCAGTACTTC
D gene: TRBD2; J gene: TRBJ2-1; V gene: TRBV30; CDR3 protein: CAWNGREGLNNEQFF; CDR3 DNA: TGTGCCTGGAACGGTCGGGAGGGCCTTAACAATGAGCAGTTCTTC
D gene: -; J gene: TRBJ2-1; V gene: TRBV30; CDR3 protein: CAWSVTGLVSYNEQFF; CDR3 DNA: TGTGCCTGGAGTGTAACCGGCCTAGTATCCTACAATGAGCAGTTCTTC
D gene: -; J gene: TRBJ2-5; V gene: TRBV29-1; CDR3 protein: CSVEVTETQYF; CDR3 DNA: TGCAGCGTTGAAGTAACTGAGACCCAGTACTTC
D gene: TRBD1; J gene: TRBJ2-1; V gene: TRBV5-1; CDR3 protein: CASSPGTGGTYNEQFF; CDR3 DNA: TGCGCCAGCAGCCCGGGGACAGGGGGGACCTACAATGAGCAGTTCTTC
D gene: TRBD1; J gene: TRBJ2-1; V gene: TRBV7-2; CDR3 protein: CASSRQGSSYNEQFF; CDR3 DNA: TGTGCCAGCAGCCGACAGGGAAGCTCCTACAATGAGCAGTTCTTC
D gene: TRBD2; J gene: TRBJ2-7; V gene: TRBV11-3; CDR3 protein: CASSLEVAGSSEQYF; CDR3 DNA: TGTGCCAGCAGCTTAGAAGTAGCGGGGTCGTCCGAGCAGTACTTC
D gene: -; J gene: TRBJ1-2; V gene: TRBV7-2; CDR3 protein: CASSLAMKTPSYGYTF; CDR3 DNA: TGTGCCAGCAGCTTAGCGATGAAGACACCCTCCTATGGCTACACCTTC
D gene: -; J gene: TRBJ1-1; V gene: TRBV7-9; CDR3 protein: CASNPAAGNTEAFF; CDR3 DNA: TGTGCCAGCAACCCAGCGGCAGGGAACACTGAAGCTTTCTTT
D gene: -; J gene: TRBJ1-1; V gene: TRBV5-1; CDR3 protein: CASSERGEAFF; CDR3 DNA: TGCGCCAGCAGCGAAAGGGGTGAAGCTTTCTTT
D gene: -; J gene: TRBJ1-2; V gene: TRBV30; CDR3 protein: CAWSGGGTTATGGYTF; CDR3 DNA: TGTGCCTGGAGTGGGGGGGGGACGACCGCCACGGGGGGCTACACCTTC
D gene: -; J gene: TRBJ2-1; V gene: TRBV18; CDR3 protein: CASSPPGGQDHNEQFF; CDR3 DNA: TGTGCCAGCTCACCACCGGGGGGGCAGGACCACAATGAGCAGTTCTTC
D gene: TRBD1; J gene: TRBJ2-3; V gene: TRBV11-2; CDR3 protein: CASSLPTGGRDTQYF; CDR3 DNA: TGTGCCAGCAGCTTGCCGACAGGGGGTCGAGATACGCAGTATTTT
D gene: -; J gene: TRBJ2-3; V gene: TRBV27; CDR3 protein: CATRTASTDTQYF; CDR3 DNA: TGTGCCACCCGGACAGCCAGCACAGATACGCAGTATTTT
D gene: TRBD2; J gene: TRBJ2-1; V gene: TRBV14; CDR3 protein: CASSQAGGRAIGIDEQFF; CDR3 DNA: TGTGCCAGCAGCCAAGCCGGCGGGAGGGCCATAGGAATCGATGAGCAGTTCTTC
D gene: TRBD1; J gene: TRBJ1-1; V gene: TRBV9; CDR3 protein: CASSFDRANTKAFF; CDR3 DNA: TGTGCCAGCAGCTTCGACAGGGCGAACACTAAAGCTTTCTTT
D gene: TRBD1; J gene: TRBJ2-2; V gene: TRBV19; CDR3 protein: CASKGQGATGELFF; CDR3 DNA: TGTGCCAGTAAGGGACAGGGGGCGACCGGGGAGCTGTTTTTT
D gene: -; J gene: TRBJ2-3; V gene: TRBV6-5; CDR3 protein: CASSYSNEATGDTQYF; CDR3 DNA: TGTGCCAGCAGTTACTCGAATGAGGCCACGGGGGATACGCAGTATTTT
D gene: TRBD2; J gene: TRBJ2-2; V gene: TRBV7-2; CDR3 protein: CASSHRTSGGSPGGELFF; CDR3 DNA: TGTGCCAGCAGCCACCGGACTAGCGGGGGATCCCCAGGCGGGGAGCTGTTTTTT
D gene: -; J gene: TRBJ1-3; V gene: TRBV30; CDR3 protein: CAWSVTGGNTIYF; CDR3 DNA: TGTGCCTGGAGTGTAACCGGTGGAAACACCATATATTTT
D gene: -; J gene: TRBJ1-1; V gene: TRBV7-2; CDR3 protein: CASSSNTEAFF; CDR3 DNA: TGTGCCAGCAGCAGCAACACTGAAGCTTTCTTT
D gene: -; J gene: TRBJ1-1; V gene: TRBV6-6; CDR3 protein: CASSYGGRPNTEAFF; CDR3 DNA: TGTGCCAGCAGTTACGGAGGACGCCCGAACACTGAAGCTTTCTTT
D gene: -; J gene: TRBJ2-5; V gene: TRBV19; CDR3 protein: CASSIQGETQYF; CDR3 DNA: TGTGCCAGTAGTATACAGGGAGAGACCCAGTACTTC
D gene: -; J gene: TRBJ2-7; V gene: TRBV19; CDR3 protein: CASSIRGDRRQYF; CDR3 DNA: TGTGCCAGTAGTATACGGGGTGACAGGCGGCAGTACTTC
D gene: TRBD1; J gene: TRBJ1-2; V gene: TRBV6-5; CDR3 protein: CASRRDRDYGYTF; CDR3 DNA: TGTGCCAGCAGACGAGACAGGGACTATGGCTACACCTTC
D gene: TRBD1; J gene: TRBJ2-2; V gene: TRBV7-8; CDR3 protein: CASSPTQDRGRWVAGELFF; CDR3 DNA: TGTGCCAGCAGCCCAACCCAGGACAGGGGAAGGTGGGTCGCCGGGGAGCTGTTTTTT
D gene: -; J gene: TRBJ2-7; V gene: TRBV6-6; CDR3 protein: CASRKTAYEQYF; CDR3 DNA: TGTGCCAGCAGGAAGACAGCCTACGAGCAGTACTTC